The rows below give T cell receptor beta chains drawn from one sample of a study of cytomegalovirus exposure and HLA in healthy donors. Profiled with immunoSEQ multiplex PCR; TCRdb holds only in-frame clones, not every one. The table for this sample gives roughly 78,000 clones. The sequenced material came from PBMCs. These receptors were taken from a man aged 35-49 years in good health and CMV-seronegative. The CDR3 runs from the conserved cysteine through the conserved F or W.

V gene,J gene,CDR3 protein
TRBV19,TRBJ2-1,CASSIDATITQYNEQFF
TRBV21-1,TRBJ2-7,CASSRRTSAYEQYF
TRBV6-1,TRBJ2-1,CASSEERLTSKQFF
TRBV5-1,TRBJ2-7,CASSSRTGYEQYF
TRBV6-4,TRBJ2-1,CASSGTSGGLYNEQFF
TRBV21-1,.,CASSKGLPREQYF
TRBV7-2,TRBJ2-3,CASSPMTSGADTQYF
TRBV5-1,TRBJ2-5,CASSTGTSGETQYF
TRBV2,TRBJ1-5,CASSTGASNQPQHF
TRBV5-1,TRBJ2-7,CASSLNDFSYEQYF
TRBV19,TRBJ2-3,CASSSISPDTQYF
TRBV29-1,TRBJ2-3,CSVVLAGSTDTQYF
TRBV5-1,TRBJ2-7,CASSSRLAGDLKYF
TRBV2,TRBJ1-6,CASRFTRSNNSPLHF
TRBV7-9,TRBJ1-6,CASSLAEVYNSPLHF
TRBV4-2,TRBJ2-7,CASSQVRGGQQYF
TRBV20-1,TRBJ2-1,CSARVLTTEFF
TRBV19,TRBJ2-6,CATPRRDRGVSGANVLTF
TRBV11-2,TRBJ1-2,CASSLGQGGFHGYTF
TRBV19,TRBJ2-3,CASNGLRTDTQYF
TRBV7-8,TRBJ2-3,CASSLERGSTDTQYF
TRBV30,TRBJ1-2,CAWRGGGYGYTF
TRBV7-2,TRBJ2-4,CASSLEGLAGGTKNIQYF
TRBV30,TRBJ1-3,CAWSQGLLSYSGNTIYF
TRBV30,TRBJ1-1,CAWSTGGLGTEAFF
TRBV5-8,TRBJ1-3,CASSLGPRTASGNTIYF
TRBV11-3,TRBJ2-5,CASSLEPGNQETQYF
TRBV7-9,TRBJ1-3,CASSPRSPGNTIYF
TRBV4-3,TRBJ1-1,CASSQEPGQTDTEAFF
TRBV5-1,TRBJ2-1,CASSLAPTTFNEQFF
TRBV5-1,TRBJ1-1,CASSVTGDYTEAFF
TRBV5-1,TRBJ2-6,CASSFRTGANVLTF
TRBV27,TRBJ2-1,CASMFGGSSYNEQFF
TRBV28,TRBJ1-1,CASSWDRERDSDSFF
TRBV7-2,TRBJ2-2,CASSQGLFPGELFF
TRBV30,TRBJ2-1,CAWSVRREGEQFF
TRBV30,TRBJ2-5,CAWRRGWDRGETQYF
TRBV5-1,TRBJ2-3,CASSLRTLTDTQYF
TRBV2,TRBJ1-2,CASALTGFDYGYTF
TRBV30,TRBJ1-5,CAWSVHSPKGQLKASNQPQHF
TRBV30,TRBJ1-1,CAWSPRGYGTEAFF
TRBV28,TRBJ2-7,CASKRLAGRGYEQYF
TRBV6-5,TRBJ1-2,CASQKGANYGYTF
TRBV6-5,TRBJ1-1,CASSTWDSEAFF
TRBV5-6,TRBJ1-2,CASAQGGFHTF
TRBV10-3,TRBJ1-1,CAIIFRQGVLVEAFF
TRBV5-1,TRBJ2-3,CASSLNRSPDTQYF
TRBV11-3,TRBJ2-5,CASSPGTSRKETQYF